A selection of T cell receptor beta chains follows, all from one sample in a study of T cell changes during pregnancy in multiple sclerosis. Sequenced by immunoSEQ multiplex PCR; TCRdb stores in-frame clones only, minus some. The repertoire consists of 45,000 to 55,000 clones, with roughly 90% occurring once and the leading ten covering more than 0.15%. The sample here was CD4+ T cells from peripheral blood mononuclear cells, taken after pregnancy. The receptors stem from a female donor in good health, enrolled as a control in a pregnancy study. Both conserved end residues are part of each CDR3.

>TRBJ1-1|TRBV2
CASRKRSGEAFF
>TRBJ2-2|TRBV28
CASSLGTGADRGRRTGELFF
>TRBJ1-4|TRBV7-2
CASSLGGHPNEKLFF
>TRBJ1-3|TRBV18
CASSPSTGVYSGNTIYF
>TRBJ1-2|TRBV5-4
CASSYRQGNNYGYTF
>TRBJ1-1|TRBV28
CASSLKPEATEAFF
>TRBJ2-5|TRBV6-1
CASRSGQGIPQYF
>TRBJ1-5|TRBV5-5
CASSSGRGLFDQPQHF
>TRBJ2-5|TRBV30
CAWSATSGQETQYF
>TRBJ1-5|TRBV2
CASRARTGETQPQHF
>TRBJ2-7|TRBV5-8
CASFPGYLTGEQYF
>TRBJ1-5|TRBV28
CASSTGSSQPQHF
>TRBJ2-5|TRBV6-5
CASMRGETQYF
>TRBJ2-3|TRBV5-1
CASSSTWGGIGTDTQYF
>TRBJ2-7|TRBV5-1
CASSREGTTYEQYF